The clone carrying this TCR beta chain was detected only once. This sample was taken from a study of blood T cell repertoires in COVID-19. The overall study: Sources were T cells, B-cell-depleted T cells, or PBMCs; the material itself was cDNA or gDNA.

The CDR3 consists of 12 residues. Trimming removed 4 bases at V and 5 bases at J, with 9 bases between. The germline gives CDR1 MDHEN, CDR2 SYDVKM. The method was immunoSEQ multiplex PCR; TCRdb's version includes in-frame clones alone and lacks a portion of them. The sample holds 180,000 or so clones, about 77% seen once. The source of this sequence is a woman aged 80 or over with active or convalescent COVID-19. The source material was peripheral blood. The J gene is TRBJ2-7, the V gene TRBV28, with no clear D. The CDR3 region is CASSSTPNEQYF. The CDR3 nucleotides read TGTGCCAGCAGTTCCACACCAAACGAGCAGTACTTC.